The next 22 T cell receptor beta chains were all read from a single sample in a study of PD-L1 blockade in urothelial cancer. This table comes from immunoSEQ multiplex PCR, and its TCRdb copy is limited to in-frame clones, with some not included. The sample lists approximately 71,000 clones; around 84% were seen once. Time point described: pretreatment peripheral blood. This sample comprised PBMCs, obtained around atezolizumab (anti-PD-L1) treatment. These receptors were obtained from a woman aged 65 to 85 with urothelial cancer.

V is TRBV28 and J is TRBJ2-1; 9 bases are shared with TRBD2. V lost 4 bases and J lost 8; bases outside the gene matches: 27. Germline V gene lookup returns CDR1 MDHEN and CDR2 SYDVKM. The CDR3 has 21 amino acids. CDR3: CASSSRGGLPALAGIFHEQFF. CDR3 bases: TGTGCCAGCAGTTCAAGGGGCGGGCTACCTGCGCTAGCGGGAATCTTCCATGAGCAGTTCTTC. The variable domain in full, completed from reference TRBV28 and TRBJ2-1, reads DVKVTQSSRYLVKRTGEKVFLECVQDMDHENMFWYRQDPGLGLRLIYFSYDVKMKEKGDIPEGYSVSREKKERFSLILESASTNQTSMYLCASSSRGGLPALAGIFHEQFFGPGTRLTVL.

In this sample, this clone turned up once. This chain joins TRBV5-1 and TRBJ2-5; 11 nucleotides agree with TRBD2. CDR3 size: 17 residues. Germline CDR1 reads SGHRS; CDR2 reads YFSETQ. J gave up 5 bases and V 1 base, and 10 bases lay outside the gene matches. The CDR3 reads CASSLFGSGGAGETQYF. CDR3 DNA sequence: TGCGCCAGCAGCTTGTTTGGTAGCGGGGGGGCTGGTGAGACCCAGTACTTC. Based on the CDR3 plus reference TRBV5-1 and TRBJ2-5, the full variable domain is KAGVTQTPRYLIKTRGQQVTLSCSPISGHRSVSWYQQTPGQGLQFLFEYFSETQRNKGNFPGRFSGRQFSNSRSEMNVSTLELGDSALYLCASSLFGSGGAGETQYFGPGTRLLVL.

The count of this clone is one. The J gene is TRBJ2-3, the V gene TRBV5-8, with no clear D. The germline V gene has CDR1 SGHTS and CDR2 YDEGEE. This CDR3 has 13 amino acids. CDR3: CALVRYSTDTQYF. The CDR3 DNA follows: TGTGCGCTGGTGAGATATTCCACAGATACGCAGTATTTT.

This clone appeared many times. This chain links TRBV5-1 with TRBJ2-1; D gene unclear. The V end was cut by 1 base, the J end by 5 bases, with 7 bases between. Germline V CDR1 and CDR2: SGHRS, YFSETQ. This CDR3 region has 13 residues. CDR3 region: CASSLNSNNEQFF. In nucleotides, the CDR3 is TGCGCCAGCAGCTTGAACAGTAACAATGAGCAGTTCTTC.

The rearrangement uses TRBV28 and TRBJ2-7; D ambiguous. Germline V gene sequence: CDR1 MDHEN, CDR2 SYDVKM. The V gene lost 4 bases and the J gene lost 5 bases, with 9 bases spanning the gap. The CDR3 is 12 residues long. The CDR3 loop reads CASSSTSHEQYF. CDR3 DNA: TGTGCCAGCAGTTCCACATCCCACGAGCAGTACTTC. Using reference TRBV28 and TRBJ2-7 for the parts outside the CDR3, the full variable domain is DVKVTQSSRYLVKRTGEKVFLECVQDMDHENMFWYRQDPGLGLRLIYFSYDVKMKEKGDIPEGYSVSREKKERFSLILESASTNQTSMYLCASSSTSHEQYFGPGTRLTVT.

The count of this clone is one. The J gene is TRBJ2-7, the V gene TRBV14, with 8 bases matching TRBD1. The germline CDR1 and CDR2 sequences are SGHDN and FVKESK. The CDR3 contains 14 residues. J lost 2 bases, V lost 5 bases, and 5 bases had no gene match. The CDR3 coding sequence is TGTGCCAGCAGCGAAGGGACAGGTCCCTACGAGCAGTACTTC. Its translation is CASSEGTGPYEQYF. The entire variable domain, with the rest obtained from reference TRBV14 and TRBJ2-7, is as follows: EAGVTQFPSHSVIEKGQTVTLRCDPISGHDNLYWYRRVMGKEIKFLLHFVKESKQDESGMPNNRFLAERTGGTYSTLKVQPAELEDSGVYFCASSEGTGPYEQYFGPGTRLTVT.

This chain uses TRBV6-6 with TRBJ2-3, with D possibly being TRBD2 (5 bases). Looked up from germline, CDR1 is MNHNY and CDR2 is SVGAGI (reference sequence). This CDR3 has 12 amino acids. Deletions cut 8 bases from V and 6 bases from J, with 12 bases between. The CDR3 loop is CASGPPGDTQYF. In DNA form, the CDR3 reads TGTGCCAGCGGCCCGCCGGGGGATACGCAGTATTTT.

This clone was observed a handful of times. This chain joins TRBV10-1 and TRBJ2-7, with 10 nucleotides matching TRBD1. The germline gives CDR1 WNHNN, CDR2 SYGVQD (reference sequence). The V segment lost 6 bases and the J segment 6 bases; nucleotides outside the gene matches: 8. The CDR3 extends over 14 amino acids. The CDR3 DNA sequence: TGCGCCAGCAGCCCGGGACAGGGGCCAAGCGAGCAGTACTTC. As protein: CASSPGQGPSEQYF.

The rearrangement links TRBV10-2 to TRBJ2-7; 11 bases fit TRBD2. CDR1 is WSHSY, CDR2 SAAADI, per germline. The V gene end was trimmed by 6 bases and the J gene end by 3 bases; junction bases not matched to a gene: 4. The CDR3 runs to 14 residues. The chain's CDR3 is CASSMTSGDYEQYF. DNA for the CDR3: TGCGCCAGCAGCATGACTAGCGGGGACTACGAGCAGTACTTC.

The rearrangement links TRBV30 to TRBJ2-1; 9 bases map to TRBD2. CDR1 GTSNPN and CDR2 SVGIG come from the germline V gene (reference sequence). The CDR3 extends over 17 amino acids. V trimming: 0 bases; J trimming: 5 bases; junction bases outside the gene matches: 11. The CDR3 reads CAWSVRYGASGDNEQFF. CDR3 nucleotide sequence: TGTGCCTGGAGTGTCCGTTATGGGGCTAGCGGGGACAATGAGCAGTTCTTC.

The gene calls are TRBV28 and TRBJ2-1; 10 nucleotides line up with TRBD2. The trim removed 5 bases at V and 7 bases at J, leaving 8 bases unmatched. There are 15 residues in the CDR3. Germline CDR1 and CDR2: MDHEN and SYDVKM. DNA of the CDR3: TGTGCCAGCAGTCTCGGACTAGCGGTCTTGAATGAGCAGTTCTTC. Translation: CASSLGLAVLNEQFF.

This chain connects TRBV19 to TRBJ1-2; TRBD1 might be the D (5 bases). Germline CDR1 LNHDA, CDR2 SQIVND (reference sequence). This CDR3 comprises 17 residues. The ends were cut back, 5 bases at V and 3 bases at J, with 22 bases in the middle. In DNA, the CDR3 is TGTGCCAGTAGTGCGAAGGTCAGGGAGGTCTCTTACTATGGCTACACCTTC. Its translation: CASSAKVREVSYYGYTF.

The V and J genes are TRBV6-1 and TRBJ2-7, with 8 bases aligning to TRBD1. With V trimmed by 4 bases and J by 0 bases, 5 bases remained unmatched. The CDR3 sequence is 15 residues long. The germline gives CDR1 MNHNS, CDR2 SASEGT. The CDR3 spells CASSGGDRSSYEQYF. CDR3 DNA: TGTGCCAGCAGTGGGGGGGACAGGTCCTCCTACGAGCAGTACTTC.

The rearrangement uses TRBV2 and TRBJ2-2, with 7 nucleotides matching TRBD2. The V gene's germline CDR1 is SNHLY and CDR2 FYNNEI. Losses at the gene ends were 2 bases for V and 0 bases for J; bases not matched to a gene: 12. The CDR3 contains 19 residues. The DNA of the CDR3 is TGTGCCAGCAGTGAATACGGGGCGGGGGTTCTCTCGAACACCGGGGAGCTGTTTTTT. As protein: CASSEYGAGVLSNTGELFF.

This sequence joins TRBV6-1 and TRBJ2-2; a weak D match, TRBD2 (5 bases). Trimming shortened V by 11 bases and J by 0 bases, and 10 bases separated the two germline ends. The CDR3 loop spans 13 amino acids. From germline, CDR1 is MNHNS and CDR2 SASEGT. CDR3 sequence: CASRETNTGELFF. The CDR3 nucleotides are TGTGCCTCAAGGGAGACGAACACCGGGGAGCTGTTTTTT.

The chain links TRBV27 to TRBJ1-5, with 7 bases lining up with TRBD1. Germline CDR1 reads MNHEY; CDR2 reads SMNVEV (reference sequence). V was pared by 8 bases and J by 3 bases, with 4 bases of the junction left unmatched. CDR3 length equals 13 residues. The CDR3 DNA is TGTGCCAGCGGGGACAGCTCCAATCAGCCCCAGCATTTT. Translation: CASGDSSNQPQHF.

The CDR3 DNA sequence: TGCGCCAGAAGGGGGCCGAATGGCTACACCTTC. As protein: CARRGPNGYTF. The chain has TRBV10-1 and TRBJ1-2; TRBD1 agrees at 7 bases. J gave up 6 bases and V 9 bases, and 4 bases lay outside the gene matches. The CDR3 is made up of 11 amino acids. Per the germline V gene, CDR1 is WNHNN and CDR2 is SYGVQD (reference sequence).

The chain combines TRBV2 with TRBJ1-4; no clear D gene. V lost 1 base to trimming and J lost 12 bases, with 6 bases between them. The CDR3 extends over 11 amino acids. The germline CDR1 and CDR2 sequences are SNHLY and FYNNEI. CDR3 DNA: TGTGCCAGCAGTGAAGTGAGGGAACTGTTTTTT. Protein: CASSEVRELFF.

The rearrangement links TRBV6-1 to TRBJ1-2, with 9 bases that match TRBD1. V gave up 6 bases and J gave up 3 bases; unmatched junction bases: 8. Germline-derived CDR1 and CDR2 are MNHNS and SASEGT. The CDR3 length is 15 residues. The CDR3 DNA is TGTGCCAGCAGGACCGGGACAGGGCTTGACTATGGCTACACCTTC. Translated: CASRTGTGLDYGYTF.

A few counts support this clone. The rearrangement uses TRBV2 and TRBJ1-1; D remains ambiguous. Trimming shortened V by 6 bases and J by 1 base, and 12 bases separated the two germline ends. The CDR3 loop spans 14 amino acids. Germline V gene data show CDR1 as SNHLY and CDR2 as FYNNEI. CDR3 DNA sequence: TGTGCCAGCAGGGGCGAGATCTCGAACACTGAAGCTTTCTTT. This gives the protein CASRGEISNTEAFF. The entire variable domain, with the rest obtained from reference TRBV2 and TRBJ1-1, is as follows: EPEVTQTPSHQVTQMGQEVILRCVPISNHLYFYWYRQILGQKVEFLVSFYNNEISEKSEIFDDQFSVERPDGSNFTLKIRSTKLEDSAMYFCASRGEISNTEAFFGQGTRLTVV.

The J gene is TRBJ1-5, the V gene TRBV28; weak D call: TRBD1 (6 bases). The CDR3 runs 16 residues. The germline V and J ends were trimmed by 2 bases and 4 bases, with 15 bases remaining between them. CDR1 is MDHEN and CDR2 is SYDVKM in the germline V gene. CDR3 sequence reads: CASSLGALRGNQPQHF. In DNA, the CDR3 is TGTGCCAGCAGTTTAGGGGCCCTGAGGGGGAATCAGCCCCAGCATTTT.

This clone was counted only a few times. This chain links TRBV28 with TRBJ2-4; 7 bases agree with TRBD1. CDR1 is MDHEN, CDR2 SYDVKM, per germline. The CDR3 contains 18 residues. Trimming at V came to 7 bases and at J to 0 bases, leaving 15 bases not matched to a gene. The DNA of the CDR3 is TGTGCCAGCAAGGGACGGGACAGATCGTACATAGCCAAAAACATTCAGTACTTC. This codes for CASKGRDRSYIAKNIQYF.